The 27 T cell receptor beta chains in this list originate from one sample, sequenced in a study of regulatory dendritic cells for organ transplantation. CFSE-labeled sorted T cells met regulatory or mature dendritic cells for roughly 5 days. Data came from immunoSEQ multiplex PCR; TCRdb stores just in-frame clones and leaves some out. This sample yields 15,000 to 20,000 clones, of which less than 85% are seen a single time; approximately 3.4% belongs to the top ten. The antigens of these receptors remain unknown. The sample consisted of memory CD4+ T cells from blood cultured with regulatory dendritic cells. Subset in this sample: CD45RO+ memory T cells. These receptors were taken from a human donor in good health.

The chain couples TRBV6-6 to TRBJ2-3, with 10 bases lining up with TRBD1. Per the germline V gene, CDR1 is MNHNY and CDR2 is SVGAGI (reference sequence). Trimming at V came to 4 bases and at J to 1 base, leaving 5 bases not matched to a gene. The CDR3 is 16 amino acids. Written as DNA, the CDR3 is TGTGCCAGCAGTTGGACAGGGGGAAAGCGCACAGATACGCAGTATTTT. Amino acids: CASSWTGGKRTDTQYF.

The chain carries TRBV7-9 and TRBJ2-2; no clear D gene. The CDR3 sequence is 14 residues long. CDR1 and CDR2 (germline): SEHNR, FQNEAQ (reference sequence). V shed 2 bases and J shed 6 bases, with 10 bases lying between them. The CDR3 coding sequence is TGTGCCAGCAGCTTAAGTTGGGTACCCGGGGAGCTGTTTTTT. This translates into CASSLSWVPGELFF.

This clone was recorded once. The V and J genes are TRBV7-2 and TRBJ2-1; D is tentatively TRBD1 or TRBD2 (5 bases each). CDR1 and CDR2 (germline): SGHTA, FQGNSA. The ends were cut back, 2 bases at V and 3 bases at J, with 11 bases in the middle. The CDR3 sequence is 15 residues long. The CDR3 here is CASSLLGTFYNEQFF. Written as DNA, the CDR3 is TGTGCCAGCAGCTTACTGGGGACCTTCTACAATGAGCAGTTCTTC.

This clone was found a few times. V is TRBV27 and J is TRBJ1-6; a possible D gene is TRBD1 (5 bases). The CDR3 runs 14 residues. V dropped 5 bases and J dropped 6 bases, with 11 bases sitting between them. CDR1 is MNHEY, CDR2 SMNVEV, per germline (reference sequence). DNA for the CDR3: TGTGCCAGCAGTCCTCACAGGACTAATTCACCCCTCCACTTT. This gives the protein CASSPHRTNSPLHF.

This chain joins TRBV14 and TRBJ2-3; tentatively, D is TRBD1 (5 bases). From germline, CDR1 is SGHDN and CDR2 FVKESK. Trimming cost V 0 bases and J 2 bases, with 12 bases left between them. The CDR3 has 16 amino acids. CDR3 DNA: TGTGCCAGCAGCCAAGATCAGGGCAAGTTCACAGATACGCAGTATTTT. This sequence encodes CASSQDQGKFTDTQYF. The variable domain in full, with the rest retrieved from reference TRBV14 and TRBJ2-3, is EAGVTQFPSHSVIEKGQTVTLRCDPISGHDNLYWYRRVMGKEIKFLLHFVKESKQDESGMPNNRFLAERTGGTYSTLKVQPAELEDSGVYFCASSQDQGKFTDTQYFGPGTRLTVL.

This chain links TRBV19 with TRBJ2-5; D is undetermined. Between the trimmed V and J ends, which lost 5 bases and 7 bases, there was a span of 14 bases. The CDR3 has 13 amino acids. Per the germline V gene, CDR1 is LNHDA and CDR2 is SQIVND (reference sequence). CDR3 nucleotides: TGTGCCAGTAGTTCCCGACTTGGCGCGACCCAGTACTTC. It is translated as CASSSRLGATQYF.

The chain uses TRBV28 and TRBJ2-4; the D gene is possibly TRBD1 (6 bases). V lost 5 bases, J lost 6 bases, and 14 bases lay in between. CDR1 is MDHEN and CDR2 is SYDVKM in the germline V gene. The CDR3 sequence is 14 residues long. This CDR3 is CASSPRAGVNIQYF. The CDR3 DNA sequence: TGTGCCAGCAGTCCTAGGGCAGGGGTAAACATTCAGTACTTC.

This clone has only one observation. V and J are TRBV29-1 and TRBJ2-1, with D perhaps matching TRBD2 (6 bases). The CDR3 extends over 15 amino acids. V shed 0 bases and J shed 7 bases, with 16 bases lying between them. Germline lookup yields CDR1 SQVTM and CDR2 ANQGSEA. CDR3 residues: CSVEDPGLGGNEQFF. The DNA of the CDR3 is TGCAGCGTTGAAGACCCGGGACTGGGAGGTAATGAGCAGTTCTTC.

The chain employs TRBV6-1 and TRBJ2-3; no clear D gene. V shed 2 bases and J shed 1 base, with 16 bases lying between them. Germline V gene lookup returns CDR1 MNHNS and CDR2 SASEGT. CDR3 length: 17 residues. This chain's CDR3 is CASSERAGSIGTDTQYF. The CDR3 bases are TGTGCCAGCAGTGAACGGGCAGGAAGTATCGGCACAGATACGCAGTATTTT.

This clone was counted between two and nine times. The chain employs TRBV9 and TRBJ1-4; D is unclear. Trimming stripped 8 bases from V and 4 bases from J, with 15 bases between. The CDR3 extends over 14 amino acids. The germline gives CDR1 SGDLS, CDR2 YYNGEE. The CDR3 DNA reads as TGTGCCAGTTCCTTTGGACTGAGTAATGAAAAACTGTTTTTT. Its translation: CASSFGLSNEKLFF.

V and J are TRBV7-2 and TRBJ1-2; D is unresolved. The CDR3 consists of 15 residues. V gave up 3 bases and J gave up 4 bases, with 15 bases separating them. CDR1 SGHTA and CDR2 FQGNSA come from the germline V gene. The CDR3 sequence is CASSLAGRPLYGYTF. CDR3 bases: TGTGCCAGCAGCTTGGCCGGACGGCCGCTCTATGGCTACACCTTC.

The chain uses TRBV6-1 and TRBJ1-2; D perhaps matches TRBD1 (5 bases). CDR3 length: 13 residues. Germline CDR1 is MNHNS and CDR2 is SASEGT. V was trimmed by 4 bases and J by 4 bases, leaving 10 bases between them. The CDR3 DNA reads TGTGCCAGCAGTGCGGGGGGAGCCTATGGCTACACCTTC. Its translation: CASSAGGAYGYTF.

This clone was detected only a few times. V gene TRBV4-2 combines with J gene TRBJ2-7; 15 nucleotides match TRBD2. Germline CDR1 reads LGHNA; CDR2 reads YNFKEQ. This CDR3 is 21 amino acids long. V gave up 0 bases and J gave up 4 bases; unmatched junction bases: 16. The CDR3 spells CASSQDARGLAGGPRWYEQYF. DNA for the CDR3: TGTGCCAGCAGCCAAGATGCTCGGGGACTAGCGGGAGGCCCGCGGTGGTACGAGCAGTACTTC.

V and J are TRBV7-3 and TRBJ2-7; possibly TRBD2 for D (5 bases). Trimming took 4 bases from V and 12 from J, leaving 16 bases between them. The CDR3 length is 12 residues. The germline V gene has CDR1 SGHTA and CDR2 FQGTGA. The CDR3 here is CASSSPGSPRYF. As DNA, the CDR3 is TGTGCCAGCAGCTCACCGGGGAGTCCACGGTACTTC.

This clone was counted once. The genes are TRBV19 and TRBJ1-2; weak D call: TRBD1 (5 bases). Trimming removed 10 bases from V and 8 bases from J, with 17 bases in between. The CDR3 covers 12 residues. Germline assignment: CDR1 LNHDA and CDR2 SQIVND (reference sequence). CDR3 in amino acids: CATRGSGDGYTF. The CDR3 DNA is TGTGCCACCCGGGGTTCGGGGGACGGCTACACCTTC.

This clone has more than one count but fewer than ten. The chain employs TRBV18 and TRBJ2-7; D possibly matches TRBD1 or TRBD2 (5 bases each). Trimming cost V 3 bases and J 3 bases, with 15 bases left between them. CDR1 is KGHSH and CDR2 is LQKENI in the germline V gene. This CDR3 has 15 amino acids. The CDR3 DNA reads as TGTGCCAGCTCACCTCTCGGCAGGGACGACTACGAGCAGTACTTC. Encoded protein: CASSPLGRDDYEQYF.

The rearrangement uses TRBV2 and TRBJ2-5; no definite D call. CDR3 length: 13 amino acids. Germline V gives CDR1 SNHLY, CDR2 FYNNEI. Trimming took off 7 bases at V and 5 bases at J, with 14 bases between the two ends. The CDR3, as DNA: TGTGCCAGCAACTTGGAGTCTCGGGAGACCCAGTACTTC. This sequence encodes CASNLESRETQYF.

This chain connects TRBV4-2 to TRBJ2-3; 14 bases agree with TRBD2. The CDR3 extends over 16 amino acids. Germline CDR1 LGHNA, CDR2 YNFKEQ. The V segment lost 2 bases and the J segment 6 bases; nucleotides outside the gene matches: 4. CDR3 amino acids: CASSQRGLAGVDTQYF. DNA for the CDR3: TGTGCCAGCAGCCAAAGGGGACTAGCGGGAGTGGATACGCAGTATTTT.

V gene TRBV6-6 combines with J gene TRBJ2-7; no reliable D call. The CDR3 has 13 residues. In germline, CDR1 is MNHNY, CDR2 SVGAGI (reference sequence). Between the trimmed V and J ends, which lost 6 bases and 4 bases, there was a span of 13 bases. The CDR3 region is CASSLTISYEQYF. CDR3 DNA: TGTGCCAGCAGCCTTACCATATCGTACGAGCAGTACTTC.

This chain links TRBV7-2 with TRBJ2-5, with a weak D call TRBD2 (5 bases). The germline V and J ends were trimmed by 1 base and 9 bases, with 9 bases remaining between them. Germline V gene lookup returns CDR1 SGHTA and CDR2 FQGNSA. This CDR3 region has 12 residues. The CDR3 nucleotides are TGTGCCAGCAGCTTAGATCGAGGGTCCCAGTACTTC. Translated, it gives CASSLDRGSQYF.

CDR3 nucleotide sequence: TGTGCCAGCAGCCTCGGACTAGCGGGAGGCAAAATACTCACAGATACGCAGTATTTT. Its protein is CASSLGLAGGKILTDTQYF. This sequence joins TRBV5-8 and TRBJ2-3; 14 bases align to TRBD2. Germline V gene lookup returns CDR1 SGHTS and CDR2 YDEGEE. The CDR3 runs 19 residues. J gave up 2 bases and V 4 bases, and 12 bases lay outside the gene matches.

The rearrangement links TRBV19 to TRBJ1-1, with 8 bases lining up with TRBD1. This CDR3 has 17 amino acids. V lost 6 bases, J lost 5 bases, and 17 bases stayed unmatched. From germline, CDR1 is LNHDA and CDR2 SQIVND (reference sequence). CDR3 region: CASSQRRGQGMATEAFF. In DNA, the CDR3 is TGTGCCAGTAGCCAAAGACGTGGACAGGGCATGGCGACTGAAGCTTTCTTT.

V usage is TRBV2 and J usage is TRBJ2-6; D not certain. CDR3 length equals 15 residues. The V gene lost 1 base and the J gene lost 2 bases, with 6 bases spanning the gap. In germline, CDR1 is SNHLY, CDR2 FYNNEI. The CDR3 here is CASSEEGTGANVLTF. Written as DNA, the CDR3 is TGTGCCAGCAGTGAAGAAGGGACTGGGGCCAACGTCCTGACTTTC. Complete variable domain (other parts from reference TRBV2 and TRBJ2-6): EPEVTQTPSHQVTQMGQEVILRCVPISNHLYFYWYRQILGQKVEFLVSFYNNEISEKSEIFDDQFSVERPDGSNFTLKIRSTKLEDSAMYFCASSEEGTGANVLTFGAGSRLTVL.

The rearrangement joins TRBV19 to TRBJ2-7; TRBD1 matches 12 bases. The CDR3 is 15 amino acids. The germline V gene has CDR1 LNHDA and CDR2 SQIVND (reference sequence). Trimming cost V 5 bases and J 6 bases; bases outside gene matches: 8. For the CDR3, the DNA is TGTGCCAGTAGTGTGACCGGGACAGGGGGCTTCGAGCAGTACTTC. It codes for CASSVTGTGGFEQYF.

This clone was recorded a few times. J is TRBJ1-4 and V is TRBV5-4, with 8 positions matching TRBD1. This CDR3 is 17 amino acids long. Per germline, CDR1 SGHNT and CDR2 YYREEE (reference sequence). V shed 4 bases, J shed 3 bases, and the junction held 11 bases outside the gene matches. CDR3 residues: CASSPRTGPVANEKLFF. The DNA for the CDR3 is TGTGCCAGCAGCCCCCGGACAGGGCCCGTTGCTAATGAAAAACTGTTTTTT.

Only one count was recorded for this clone. V usage is TRBV28 and J usage is TRBJ1-4; no firm D call. CDR3 length: 15 amino acids. The V gene's germline CDR1 is MDHEN and CDR2 SYDVKM. V lost 4 bases, J lost 4 bases, and 13 bases lay in between. The CDR3 spells CASSSPAAGNEKLFF. CDR3 sequence (DNA): TGTGCCAGCAGTTCCCCAGCCGCCGGTAATGAAAAACTGTTTTTT.

The sample holds one count of this clone. The rearrangement joins TRBV9 to TRBJ2-2; 7 bases match TRBD1. The germline gives CDR1 SGDLS, CDR2 YYNGEE. There are 16 residues in the CDR3. Losses at the gene ends were 4 bases for V and 2 bases for J; bases not matched to a gene: 8. Here the CDR3 DNA reads TGTGCCAGCAGCACTCGACAGGGCCCAAACACCGGGGAGCTGTTTTTT. Protein sequence: CASSTRQGPNTGELFF.